One sample yielded the 22 T cell receptor beta chains listed below, sequenced in a study of blood T cells in healthy people across ages. Sample-barcoded 5' priming and a J-beta primer mix drove a second PCR of roughly 6 to 12 cycles. One entry per CDR3 protein results from TCRdb running MiXCR on the 5' RACE reads. The sample comprises 600,000 to 850,000 distinct CDR3 sequences, 25% of which are singletons, and 9.4% rests with the top ten. These sequences were also reported in another study, on T cells of mothers and their children.

The material sequenced was blood. Receptor source: a boy younger than 18 in good health.

This clonotype was detected a few times. The chain combines TRBV6-6 with TRBJ1-2; D remains ambiguous. The germline CDR1 and CDR2 sequences are MNHNY and SVGAGI (reference sequence). V lost 6 bases and J 8 bases, leaving 7 bases between the germline ends. The CDR3 sequence is 10 residues long. CDR3 amino acids: CASRNGGYTF. In DNA, the CDR3 is TGTGCCAGCAGGAATGGCGGCTACACCTTC.

The chain employs TRBV5-6 and TRBJ2-6; a weak D match, TRBD1 (5 bases). The CDR3 loop spans 15 amino acids. In germline, CDR1 is SGHDT, CDR2 YYEEEE. Trimming shortened V by 6 bases and J by 2 bases, and 12 bases separated the two germline ends. The CDR3 region has the DNA TGTGCCAGCAACCTTAGGGGCGCTGGGGCCAACGTCCTGACTTTC. This translates into CASNLRGAGANVLTF. Based on the CDR3 plus reference TRBV5-6 and TRBJ2-6, the full variable domain is DAGVTQSPTHLIKTRGQQVTLRCSPKSGHDTVSWYQQALGQGPQFIFQYYEEEERQRGNFPDRFSGHQFPNYSSELNVNALLLGDSALYLCASNLRGAGANVLTFGAGSRLTVL.

This clonotype was counted between two and nine times. The chain employs TRBV4-1 and TRBJ2-7; 7 nucleotides align to TRBD1. Germline CDR1 reads MGHRA; CDR2 reads YSYEKL. J lost 2 bases, V lost 1 base, and 5 bases had no gene match. CDR3 length: 15 residues. The CDR3 loop reads CASSQATGLTYEQYF. As DNA, the CDR3 is TGCGCCAGCAGCCAAGCGACAGGGCTCACCTACGAGCAGTACTTC.

This clonotype has just a few counts. The chain combines TRBV7-2 with TRBJ1-1, with TRBD1 matching 7 bases. Losses at the gene ends were 1 base for V and 9 bases for J; bases not matched to a gene: 5. This CDR3 is built from 13 residues. CDR1 SGHTA and CDR2 FQGNSA come from the germline V gene. For the CDR3, the DNA is TGTGCCAGCAGCTTAGGATCGGGACAGCAAGCTTTCTTT. This gives the protein CASSLGSGQQAFF.

This clonotype was detected only a few times. The chain has TRBV20-1 and TRBJ1-2; D perhaps matches TRBD1 (5 bases). The germline V gene encodes CDR1 DFQATT and CDR2 SNEGSKA (reference sequence). V lost 1 base, J lost 6 bases, and 15 bases lay in between. The CDR3 has 14 amino acids. Here the CDR3 reads CSARVPGPINGYTF. Here the CDR3 DNA reads TGCAGTGCTAGAGTCCCGGGACCTATAAATGGCTACACCTTC.

In this sample, this clonotype turned up a few times. CDR3 in DNA: TGCGCCAGCAGCCAAGAATTCGGACTGTACACAGATACGCAGTATTTT. Protein product: CASSQEFGLYTDTQYF. The rearrangement joins TRBV4-3 to TRBJ2-3, with a weak D call TRBD2 (5 bases). V dropped 0 bases and J dropped 2 bases, with 12 bases sitting between them. CDR1 is LGHNA, CDR2 YSLEER, per germline. The CDR3 totals 16 residues.

This clonotype was found a few times. One junction end disagrees with the germline gene, perhaps due to a read error. In DNA form, the CDR3 reads TGTGCCGGCAGCTTAGTCCTGGGGCAAGGCGGGGAGCTGTTTTTT. Protein: CAGSLVLGQGGELFF. The J gene is TRBJ2-2, the V gene TRBV7-2; D is possibly TRBD1 (5 bases). The CDR3 contains 15 residues. CDR1 and CDR2 from the germline V gene are SGHTA and FQGNSA. The full variable domain, with the rest looked up from reference TRBV7-2 and TRBJ2-2, is GAGVSQSPSNKVTEKGKDVELRCDPISGHTALYWYRQSLGQGLEFLIYFQGNSAPDKSGLPSDRFSAERTGGSVSTLTIQRTQQEDSAVYLCAGSLVLGQGGELFFGEGSRLTVL.

This rearrangement joins TRBV21-1 to TRBJ2-5; TRBD1 was called by the table and not checked on the DNA. TRBV21-1 represents a pseudogene. This CDR3 contains 15 residues. CDR3 sequence: CASSKKDRNEETQYF. The CDR3 bases are TGTGCCAGCAGCAAAAAGGACAGGAATGAAGAGACCCAGTACTTC.

This clonotype has just a few counts. The chain links TRBV12-3 or TRBV12-4 to TRBJ2-5; weak D call: TRBD2 (6 bases). The V end was cut by 7 bases, the J end by 5 bases, with 17 bases between. The CDR3 is 14 amino acids. The CDR3 DNA is TGTGCCAGCACCATCTCTGGGGCGGGGGAGACCCAGTACTTC. Its translation: CASTISGAGETQYF.

J is TRBJ2-1 and V is TRBV10-3, with 7 bases lining up with TRBD1. Unmatched junction bases numbered 13, after V lost 4 bases and J lost 7 bases. Germline assignment: CDR1 ENHRY and CDR2 SYGVKD. There are 16 residues in the CDR3. The CDR3 DNA follows: TGTGCCATCAGTGCAACTCGACAGGGAGCGGTAAATGAGCAGTTCTTC. Translation: CAISATRQGAVNEQFF.

The chain uses TRBV5-1 and TRBJ1-6, with TRBD1 identical over 7 bases. The junction had 9 bases not matched to a gene; V was cut back by 0 bases and J by 6 bases. CDR3 length equals 17 residues. Germline CDR1 and CDR2: SGHRS and YFSETQ. The CDR3 sequence: CASSLGPQGSANSPLHF. Here the CDR3 DNA reads TGCGCCAGCAGCTTGGGCCCACAGGGGTCGGCTAATTCACCCCTCCACTTT.

This clonotype was found a few times. V is TRBV29-1 and J is TRBJ2-3; no clear D gene. V lost 3 bases, J lost 2 bases, and 9 bases lay in between. CDR3 length: 13 amino acids. Germline values: CDR1 SQVTM, CDR2 ANQGSEA. The CDR3 here is CSVEWWATDTQYF. The CDR3, as DNA: TGCAGCGTTGAGTGGTGGGCCACAGATACGCAGTATTTT.

The chain is built from TRBV7-2 and TRBJ1-5; D remains ambiguous. Trimming pared 1 base from V and 0 bases from J, leaving 7 bases between. This CDR3 has 15 residues. CDR1 and CDR2 from the germline V gene are SGHTA and FQGNSA. For the CDR3, the DNA is TGTGCCAGCAGCTTAGAACATTATAGCAATCAGCCCCAGCATTTT. This translates into CASSLEHYSNQPQHF. Supplemented by reference TRBV7-2 and TRBJ1-5, the full variable domain reads GAGVSQSPSNKVTEKGKDVELRCDPISGHTALYWYRQSLGQGLEFLIYFQGNSAPDKSGLPSDRFSAERTGGSVSTLTIQRTQQEDSAVYLCASSLEHYSNQPQHFGDGTRLSIL.

The V call is TRBV4-1, the J call TRBJ1-5; no clear D. CDR3 size: 15 residues. Germline CDR1 reads MGHRA; CDR2 reads YSYEKL. Trimming left V 1 base short and J 5 bases short, with 12 bases between. In DNA, the CDR3 is TGCGCCAGCAGCCAAGTTCTCAGTTCGGATCAGCCCCAGCATTTT. This encodes CASSQVLSSDQPQHF.

This clonotype was seen a few times. The chain recombines TRBV7-8 with TRBJ2-3; TRBD2 agrees at 9 bases. This CDR3 region has 15 residues. V lost 5 bases and J lost 2; bases outside the gene matches: 5. Germline values: CDR1 SGHVS, CDR2 FQNEAQ. The CDR3 loop reads CASSLSGGSTDTQYF. CDR3 nucleotides: TGTGCCAGCAGCCTGAGCGGGGGGTCCACAGATACGCAGTATTTT.

This clonotype was seen only a few times. The gene calls are TRBV15 and TRBJ2-5, with 8 bases matching TRBD2. CDR3 length equals 15 residues. V lost 1 base and J lost 5; bases outside the gene matches: 6. In germline, CDR1 is LNHNV, CDR2 YYDKDF (reference sequence). This CDR3 is CATSRGREGRETQYF. CDR3 coding DNA: TGTGCCACCAGCAGAGGTCGGGAGGGCCGGGAGACCCAGTACTTC.

This chain joins TRBV2 and TRBJ2-6; 8 nucleotides agree with TRBD1. This CDR3 has 14 amino acids. V dropped 9 bases and J dropped 4; count of bases not matched to a gene: 5. CDR1 is SNHLY, CDR2 FYNNEI, per germline. The CDR3 DNA follows: TGTGCCAGTGGACAGGGTCCGGGGGCCAACGTCCTGACTTTC. It is translated as CASGQGPGANVLTF. The variable domain in full, completed from reference TRBV2 and TRBJ2-6, reads EPEVTQTPSHQVTQMGQEVILRCVPISNHLYFYWYRQILGQKVEFLVSFYNNEISEKSEIFDDQFSVERPDGSNFTLKIRSTKLEDSAMYFCASGQGPGANVLTFGAGSRLTVL.

The CDR3 DNA reads TGCAGTGCTAGACAGCGGGGGTCCCAAGAGACCCAGTACTTC. This encodes CSARQRGSQETQYF. This chain links TRBV20-1 with TRBJ2-5, with 8 bases that match TRBD2. With V trimmed by 2 bases and J by 1 base, 3 bases remained unmatched. The CDR3 spans 14 residues. The germline V gene has CDR1 DFQATT and CDR2 SNEGSKA (reference sequence).

The chain combines TRBV27 with TRBJ2-5, with D perhaps TRBD1 or TRBD2 (5 bases each). V was cut by 6 bases and J by 5 bases, with 10 bases left in between. The germline gives CDR1 MNHEY, CDR2 SMNVEV (reference sequence). The CDR3 covers 12 residues. The DNA for the CDR3 is TGTGCCAGCAGGAGGGGTTCCGAGACCCAGTACTTC. This encodes CASRRGSETQYF.

This clonotype turned up a few times. The rearrangement uses TRBV12-3 or TRBV12-4 and TRBJ1-1; TRBD1 agrees at 7 bases. The CDR3 totals 13 residues. V gave up 6 bases and J gave up 5 bases; unmatched junction bases: 6. The CDR3 DNA sequence: TGTGCCAGCAGCCAGGGGGGGGTAACTGAAGCTTTCTTT. It encodes CASSQGGVTEAFF.

This clonotype was observed a few times. The junction shows a germline mismatch at one end, possibly a read error. The chain links TRBV20-1 to TRBJ2-5; TRBD2 matches 11 bases. The CDR3 extends over 15 amino acids. Germline V CDR1 and CDR2: DFQATT, SNEGSKA (reference sequence). The DNA for the CDR3 is TGCAGTACTAGCCACGTAGCGGGAGGGGGCGAGACCCAGTACTTC. The encoded protein is CSTSHVAGGGETQYF.

This clonotype was detected only a few times. The chain joins TRBV27 to TRBJ2-5; 10 bases line up with TRBD2. The closer fit of TRBJ2-7 to the DNA end suggests the J call may be wrong. This CDR3 region has 14 residues. Germline CDR1 is MNHEY and CDR2 is SMNVEV (reference sequence). In DNA form, the CDR3 reads TGTGCCATCCTGAGGACTAGCGGAGACTACGAGCAGTACTTC. It encodes CAILRTSGDYEQYF.